The source of this T cell receptor (beta chain) is a study of cytomegalovirus exposure and HLA in healthy donors. Study results and limitations: In presence/absence analyses, roughly uniform sequencing depth across donors was assumed.

This PCR relied on a set of 60 Vbeta primers and 13 Jbeta primers. The repertoire was sequenced with immunoSEQ multiplex PCR; TCRdb's copy has only in-frame clones and lacks some. The sample has around 120,000 clones, roughly 80% seen once; the top ten hold approximately 31%. This CDR3 comprises 14 residues. V lost 2 bases to trimming and J lost 5 bases, with 13 bases between them. The germline gives CDR1 MNHEY, CDR2 SVGAGI. Concerning this clone itself: Antigen: not known.

V gene TRBV6-5 combines with J gene TRBJ2-7, with unresolved D. What was sequenced was PBMCs. This clonotype originated in a man between 60 and 75 years old in good health and CMV-seropositive. CDR3 bases: TGTGCCAGCAGTTACCGACTTAGCAGAAACGAGCAGTACTTC. It specifies CASSYRLSRNEQYF.